This entry lists 31 T cell receptor beta chains sequenced from one sample in a study of blood T cell repertoires in COVID-19. Measured with immunoSEQ multiplex PCR; TCRdb has only the in-frame clones, and not every one. In the table there are tens of thousands of clones, around 65% of which are singletons. The material sequenced was PBMCs or T cells enriched from blood (not recorded which). Receptors were obtained from a woman aged 55-75 years who had been exposed to COVID-19.

This clone was recorded once. This CDR3 is CASSVPGGNEQFF. The CDR3 DNA is TGTGCCAGCAGCGTTCCAGGAGGGAATGAGCAGTTCTTC. The chain links TRBV9 to TRBJ2-1, with D possibly matching TRBD2 (6 bases). V lost 2 bases to trimming and J lost 7 bases, with 10 bases between them. CDR1 and CDR2 (germline): SGDLS, YYNGEE. This CDR3 spans 13 amino acids.

The chain has TRBV30 and TRBJ1-1; no firm D call. The V end was cut by 3 bases, the J end by 0 bases, with 11 bases between. The germline V gene has CDR1 GTSNPN and CDR2 SVGIG (reference sequence). The CDR3 length is 14 residues. CDR3 protein: CAWRVAGLNTEAFF. The CDR3 nucleotides read TGTGCCTGGAGAGTCGCGGGGTTGAACACTGAAGCTTTCTTT.

The rearrangement joins TRBV29-1 to TRBJ2-1, with TRBD2 identical over 8 bases. There are 14 residues in the CDR3. CDR1 SQVTM and CDR2 ANQGSEA come from the germline V gene. V was clipped by 8 bases and J by 2 bases; unmatched bases: 8. CDR3 nucleotide sequence: TGCAGCATCTTAGCGGGACACCCCTACAATGAGCAGTTCTTC. Amino acids: CSILAGHPYNEQFF.

The chain is built from TRBV20-1 and TRBJ1-5, with 7 nucleotides matching TRBD1. Germline CDR1 reads DFQATT; CDR2 reads SNEGSKA (reference sequence). V shed 3 bases and J 6 bases; nucleotides not matched to a gene: 11. The CDR3 runs 15 residues. CDR3 region: CSASPRTGESQPQHF. In nucleotides, the CDR3 is TGCAGTGCTAGTCCCAGAACAGGGGAAAGTCAGCCCCAGCATTTT.

The chain combines TRBV5-1 with TRBJ2-6; D might be TRBD2 (6 bases). Germline CDR1 reads SGHRS; CDR2 reads YFSETQ. Trimming took off 0 bases at V and 6 bases at J, with 19 bases between the two ends. This CDR3 is 18 amino acids long. DNA for the CDR3: TGCGCCAGCAGCTTGGAGGCGGGACTCGGGTTTGCGGCCAACGTCCTGACTTTC. It is translated as CASSLEAGLGFAANVLTF.

The chain recombines TRBV28 with TRBJ2-3; D is possibly TRBD2 (6 bases). Trimming took 8 bases from V and 2 from J, leaving 14 bases between them. CDR3 length equals 14 residues. Germline assignment: CDR1 MDHEN and CDR2 SYDVKM. The CDR3 region is CASSSGWNTDTQYF. In DNA form, the CDR3 reads TGTGCCAGCTCCAGCGGGTGGAACACAGATACGCAGTATTTT.

The chain carries TRBV9 and TRBJ2-5; possibly TRBD2 for D (6 bases). Trimming removed 1 base at V and 1 base at J, with 11 bases between. Germline V lookup: CDR1 SGDLS, CDR2 YYNGEE. The CDR3 is 15 amino acids. As DNA, the CDR3 is TGTGCCAGCAGCGTATCGTCTAGCGCCCAAGAGACCCAGTACTTC. This sequence encodes CASSVSSSAQETQYF. Full variable domain (remainder filled in from reference TRBV9 and TRBJ2-5): DSGVTQTPKHLITATGQRVTLRCSPRSGDLSVYWYQQSLDQGLQFLIQYYNGEERAKGNILERFSAQQFPDLHSELNLSSLELGDSALYFCASSVSSSAQETQYFGPGTRLLVL.

V is TRBV7-2 and J is TRBJ2-1; tentatively, D is TRBD2 (5 bases). Trimming shortened V by 1 base and J by 6 bases, and 13 bases separated the two germline ends. CDR1 is SGHTA, CDR2 FQGNSA, per germline. The CDR3 length is 15 residues. CDR3 residues: CASSLDGPRGNEQFF. The CDR3 coding sequence is TGTGCCAGCAGCTTAGACGGCCCCCGGGGCAATGAGCAGTTCTTC.

The chain employs TRBV28 and TRBJ1-6; 8 bases are a match to TRBD1. From germline, CDR1 is MDHEN and CDR2 SYDVKM. J lost 6 bases, V lost 5 bases, and 3 bases had no gene match. The CDR3 contains 14 residues. This CDR3 reads CASSLGQANSPLHF. As DNA, the CDR3 is TGTGCCAGCAGTCTGGGACAGGCTAATTCACCCCTCCACTTT.

The rearrangement uses TRBV6-4 and TRBJ2-7; the match to TRBD1 covers 8 bases. V lost 5 bases, J lost 7 bases, and 7 bases stayed unmatched. Germline V gene sequence: CDR1 MRHNA, CDR2 SNTAGT. The CDR3 runs to 13 residues. CDR3 loop: CASSPDRGSEQYF. DNA of the CDR3: TGTGCCAGCAGTCCTGACAGGGGCTCGGAGCAGTACTTC.

V is TRBV7-2 and J is TRBJ1-5; 7 bases fit TRBD1. The CDR3 runs to 14 residues. V lost 1 base to trimming and J lost 8 bases; unmatched junction nucleotides: 5. Germline CDR1 reads SGHTA; CDR2 reads FQGNSA. CDR3: CASSLERGQKPQHF. CDR3 coding DNA: TGTGCCAGCAGCTTAGAAAGGGGGCAGAAGCCCCAGCATTTT.

This clone appeared once. The rearrangement links TRBV9 to TRBJ1-6; 9 nucleotides line up with TRBD1. The germline CDR1 and CDR2 sequences are SGDLS and YYNGEE. CDR3 length: 15 residues. With V trimmed by 0 bases and J by 7 bases, 2 bases remained unmatched. CDR3 protein: CASSVGQGGNSPLHF. The CDR3 DNA reads TGTGCCAGCAGCGTAGGACAGGGGGGAAATTCACCCCTCCACTTT.

The chain is built from TRBV7-8 and TRBJ2-1, with 7 bases matching TRBD2. V shed 0 bases and J 6 bases; nucleotides not matched to a gene: 8. Germline-derived CDR1 and CDR2 are SGHVS and FQNEAQ. The CDR3 is made up of 16 amino acids. DNA of the CDR3: TGTGCCAGCAGCTTAGCGTACGGGGAGGGCATCAATGAGCAGTTCTTC. It translates to CASSLAYGEGINEQFF.

The sample holds one count of this clone. The chain uses TRBV5-6 and TRBJ1-1, with D maybe TRBD1 (6 bases). With 1 base removed from V and 3 bases from J, the gap between germline ends came to 7 bases. The CDR3 length is 13 residues. Germline V gene sequence: CDR1 SGHDT, CDR2 YYEEEE. As DNA, the CDR3 is TGTGCCAGCAGCTTGAGGGGGTACACTGAAGCTTTCTTT. It specifies CASSLRGYTEAFF. Drawing the rest from reference TRBV5-6 and TRBJ1-1, the complete variable domain is DAGVTQSPTHLIKTRGQQVTLRCSPKSGHDTVSWYQQALGQGPQFIFQYYEEEERQRGNFPDRFSGHQFPNYSSELNVNALLLGDSALYLCASSLRGYTEAFFGQGTRLTVV.

J is TRBJ1-2 and V is TRBV30, with 7 bases lining up with TRBD1. With V trimmed by 2 bases and J by 7 bases, 4 bases remained unmatched. The CDR3 has 12 amino acids. Germline V CDR1 and CDR2: GTSNPN, SVGIG (reference sequence). In DNA, the CDR3 is TGTGCCTGGAGTAGACAGGGATCTGGCTACACCTTC. Translation: CAWSRQGSGYTF.

This chain joins TRBV7-2 and TRBJ1-5, with 7 bases aligning to TRBD1. The length of the CDR3 is 15 residues. V dropped 1 base and J dropped 4; count of bases not matched to a gene: 4. The germline gives CDR1 SGHTA, CDR2 FQGNSA. The CDR3 spells CASSLEGAPNQPQHF. As DNA, the CDR3 is TGTGCCAGCAGCTTAGAGGGGGCCCCTAATCAGCCCCAGCATTTT. Supplemented by reference TRBV7-2 and TRBJ1-5, the full variable domain reads GAGVSQSPSNKVTEKGKDVELRCDPISGHTALYWYRQSLGQGLEFLIYFQGNSAPDKSGLPSDRFSAERTGGSVSTLTIQRTQQEDSAVYLCASSLEGAPNQPQHFGDGTRLSIL.

The V and J genes are TRBV12-5 and TRBJ1-5, with D unclear. The germline gives CDR1 LGHNT, CDR2 FRNRAP. Trimming pared 1 base from V and 9 bases from J, leaving 7 bases between. This CDR3 has 12 amino acids. The DNA of the CDR3 is TGTGCTAGTGGTTTGGGTGTCTGGCCCCAGCATTTT. Its translation is CASGLGVWPQHF.

V and J are TRBV6-5 and TRBJ1-2; TRBD1 matches at 9 bases. The V and J ends lost 2 bases and 2 bases, in that order; junction bases with no gene match: 3. The CDR3 has 15 residues. The germline CDR1 and CDR2 sequences are MNHEY and SVGAGI. The CDR3 sequence is CASSYAGTGNYGYTF. Here the CDR3 DNA reads TGTGCCAGCAGTTACGCCGGGACAGGGAACTATGGCTACACCTTC.

This chain links TRBV28 with TRBJ2-7, with 7 positions matching TRBD1. The CDR3 length is 13 residues. J lost 5 bases, V lost 5 bases, and 6 bases had no gene match. Germline assignment: CDR1 MDHEN and CDR2 SYDVKM. The CDR3 sequence is CASSPDRPHEQYF. The CDR3 DNA follows: TGTGCCAGCAGTCCGGACAGGCCCCACGAGCAGTACTTC. Supplemented by reference TRBV28 and TRBJ2-7, the full variable domain reads DVKVTQSSRYLVKRTGEKVFLECVQDMDHENMFWYRQDPGLGLRLIYFSYDVKMKEKGDIPEGYSVSREKKERFSLILESASTNQTSMYLCASSPDRPHEQYFGPGTRLTVT.

The chain uses TRBV4-1 and TRBJ2-3, with 14 bases fitting TRBD2. Trimming took 4 bases from V and 0 from J; bases not matched to a gene: 6. This CDR3 has 18 residues. Germline CDR1 is MGHRA and CDR2 is YSYEKL. This CDR3 is CASSLQGLAGASTDTQYF. The CDR3 DNA is TGCGCCAGCAGCCTCCAGGGACTAGCGGGGGCCAGCACAGATACGCAGTATTTT.

This clone has at least ten counts. J is TRBJ2-1 and V is TRBV11-2; 13 positions agree with TRBD2. Germline V CDR1 and CDR2: SGHAT, FQNNGV. J was trimmed by 7 bases and V by 5 bases; bases with no gene match: 5. The CDR3 covers 15 residues. The CDR3 is CASSQGLAGRNEQFF. The CDR3 DNA sequence: TGTGCCAGCAGCCAGGGACTAGCGGGACGAAATGAGCAGTTCTTC.

This clone showed up just a few times. The V call is TRBV7-2, the J call TRBJ2-7; a possible D gene is TRBD2 (6 bases). Per germline, CDR1 SGHTA and CDR2 FQGNSA. Between the trimmed V and J ends, which lost 11 bases and 0 bases, there was a span of 17 bases. This CDR3 comprises 14 residues. The CDR3 DNA reads TGTGCCGTGGGCCGGGACTCGGGCTCCTACGAGCAGTACTTC. Amino acids: CAVGRDSGSYEQYF.

The sample holds one count of this clone. The chain is built from TRBV7-9 and TRBJ2-3; weak D call: TRBD2 (5 bases). Germline loops: CDR1 SEHNR, CDR2 FQNEAQ (reference sequence). V gave up 3 bases and J gave up 6 bases, with 10 bases separating them. There are 13 residues in the CDR3. The CDR3 nucleotides read TGTGCCAGCAGCTTCCCACTAGGCGATACGCAGTATTTT. Encoded protein: CASSFPLGDTQYF. The entire variable domain, with the rest obtained from reference TRBV7-9 and TRBJ2-3, is as follows: DTGVSQNPRHKITKRGQNVTFRCDPISEHNRLYWYRQTLGQGPEFLTYFQNEAQLEKSRLLSDRFSAERPKGSFSTLEIQRTEQGDSAMYLCASSFPLGDTQYFGPGTRLTVL.

This clone was seen just once. The V call is TRBV6-5, the J call TRBJ1-3; perhaps TRBD1 as D (6 bases). CDR3 length equals 15 residues. V lost 1 base and J 1 base, leaving 8 bases between the germline ends. Germline V gene sequence: CDR1 MNHEY, CDR2 SVGAGI. The CDR3 spells CASSYFTGSGNTIYF. CDR3 bases: TGTGCCAGCAGTTACTTCACAGGGTCTGGAAACACCATATATTTT.

J is TRBJ1-1 and V is TRBV28; D possibly corresponds to TRBD1 (5 bases). Trimming shortened V by 5 bases and J by 1 base, and 11 bases separated the two germline ends. The CDR3 contains 14 residues. Germline lookup yields CDR1 MDHEN and CDR2 SYDVKM. DNA for the CDR3: TGTGCCAGCAGTCCGGGACTCCGGAACACTGAAGCTTTCTTT. Residues: CASSPGLRNTEAFF.

The CDR3 sequence is CASRSSAYNEQFF. In DNA form, the CDR3 reads TGTGCCAGCAGATCAAGCGCATACAATGAGCAGTTCTTC. The chain recombines TRBV2 with TRBJ2-1; D remains unclear. Trimming removed 6 bases from V and 4 bases from J, with 10 bases in between. The length of the CDR3 is 13 residues. The germline V gene has CDR1 SNHLY and CDR2 FYNNEI.

The chain carries TRBV20-1 and TRBJ1-1; 8 bases are shared with TRBD1. The germline V gene has CDR1 DFQATT and CDR2 SNEGSKA (reference sequence). CDR3 length: 11 residues. The V segment lost 3 bases and the J segment 7 bases; nucleotides outside the gene matches: 1. CDR3 in amino acids: CSARGQVEAFF. CDR3 in DNA: TGCAGTGCTAGGGGACAGGTTGAAGCTTTCTTT.

This sequence joins TRBV2 and TRBJ1-1; D call uncertain. The CDR3 length is 13 residues. V was clipped by 1 base and J by 7 bases, with 10 bases between them. Germline V gene lookup returns CDR1 SNHLY and CDR2 FYNNEI. The CDR3 is CASSEEAFFEAFF. The DNA of the CDR3 is TGTGCCAGCAGTGAAGAAGCGTTTTTTGAAGCTTTCTTT.

This clone turned up a few times. CDR3 DNA: TGTGCCAGCAGTTTAATCACAGATCGAAATGAAAAACTGTTTTTT. This gives the protein CASSLITDRNEKLFF. The V gene is TRBV28, the J gene TRBJ1-4, with unresolved D. Trimming left V 2 bases short and J 5 bases short, with 12 bases between. The germline V gene encodes CDR1 MDHEN and CDR2 SYDVKM. The CDR3 spans 15 residues.

This clone is labeled as large. The chain uses TRBV5-8 and TRBJ2-1; 13 positions agree with TRBD2. CDR1 and CDR2 from the germline V gene are SGHTS and YDEGEE. This CDR3 is built from 14 residues. Unmatched junction bases numbered 4, after V lost 4 bases and J lost 9 bases. The DNA of the CDR3 is TGTGCCAGCAGCCTGACTAGCGGGAGGAGTGAGCAGTTCTTC. It specifies CASSLTSGRSEQFF. The whole variable domain, filled in from reference TRBV5-8 and TRBJ2-1, reads EAGVTQSPTHLIKTRGQQATLRCSPISGHTSVYWYQQALGLGLQFLLWYDEGEERNRGNFPPRFSGRQFPNYSSELNVNALELEDSALYLCASSLTSGRSEQFFGPGTRLTVL.

The CDR3 is CASSLGDTRGYTF. Written as DNA, the CDR3 is TGTGCCAGCAGCTTGGGAGACACCCGGGGCTACACCTTC. This sequence joins TRBV5-8 and TRBJ1-2; no clear D. From germline, CDR1 is SGHTS and CDR2 YDEGEE. V was trimmed by 0 bases and J by 8 bases, leaving 11 bases between them. This CDR3 spans 13 amino acids.